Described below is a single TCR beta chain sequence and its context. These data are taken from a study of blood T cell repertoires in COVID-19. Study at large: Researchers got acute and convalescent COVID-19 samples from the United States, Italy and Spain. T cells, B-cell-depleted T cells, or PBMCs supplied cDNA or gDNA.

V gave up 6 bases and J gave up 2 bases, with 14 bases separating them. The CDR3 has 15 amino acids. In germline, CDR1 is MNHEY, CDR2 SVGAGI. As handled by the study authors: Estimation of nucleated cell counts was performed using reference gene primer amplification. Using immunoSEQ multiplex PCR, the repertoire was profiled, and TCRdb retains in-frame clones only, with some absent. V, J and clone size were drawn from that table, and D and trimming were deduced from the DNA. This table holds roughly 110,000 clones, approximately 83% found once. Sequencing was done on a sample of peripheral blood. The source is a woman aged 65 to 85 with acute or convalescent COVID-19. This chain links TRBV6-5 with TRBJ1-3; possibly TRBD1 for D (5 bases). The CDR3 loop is CASRTDGGAGNTIYF. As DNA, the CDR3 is TGTGCCAGCAGAACGGACGGGGGAGCTGGAAACACCATATATTTT.